The 2 T cell receptor beta chains below come from one sample, sequenced in a study of radiotherapy plus CTLA-4 blockade in lung cancer. Clones were sequenced by immunoSEQ multiplex PCR, and TCRdb holds only the in-frame ones, with some missing. Of 89,000 or so clones detected, 75% to 85% appear once; the ten largest clones hold 3% to 3.5%. The sequencing used peripheral blood, collected from a patient treated with radiotherapy plus ipilimumab. Receptor source: a human donor with non-small cell lung cancer who had a partial response to radiotherapy plus ipilimumab.

The rearrangement links TRBV9 to TRBJ1-2; tentatively, D is TRBD1 (5 bases). Germline CDR1 SGDLS, CDR2 YYNGEE. With 5 bases removed from V and 8 bases from J, the gap between germline ends came to 16 bases. The CDR3 length is 13 residues. CDR3 loop: CASSSQGLGGYTF. In DNA, the CDR3 is TGTGCCAGCAGTTCTCAGGGTCTCGGAGGCTACACCTTC.

The gene calls are TRBV29-1 and TRBJ1-5, with 7 bases fitting TRBD1. CDR3 length: 15 residues. Unmatched junction bases numbered 10, after V lost 4 bases and J lost 4 bases. Germline V lookup: CDR1 SQVTM, CDR2 ANQGSEA. This CDR3 is CSVAFDGTDNQPQHF. The CDR3 DNA reads TGCAGCGTTGCCTTCGATGGGACAGATAATCAGCCCCAGCATTTT.